The present T cell receptor beta chain was sequenced within a study of T cell changes during pregnancy in multiple sclerosis. The CDR3 has 15 residues. Looked up from germline, CDR1 is MDHEN and CDR2 is SYDVKM. The V segment lost 6 bases and the J segment 5 bases; nucleotides outside the gene matches: 12. Sequencing was performed with immunoSEQ multiplex PCR; in TCRdb, only in-frame clones are kept and a portion is missing. The sample has about 21,000 clones, 70% to 90% seen once. Source: CD8+ T cells from peripheral blood mononuclear cells, taken after pregnancy. The receptor was derived from a female donor in good health, enrolled as a control in a pregnancy study. The genes are TRBV28 and TRBJ1-2, with 7 nucleotides matching TRBD1. DNA for the CDR3: TGTGCCAGCAGGCCGGGACAGATCGACCTATATGGCTACACCTTC. This codes for CASRPGQIDLYGYTF.